This passage covers 4 T cell receptor beta chains from one sample sequenced in a study of T cells in Graves' hyperthyroidism and ophthalmopathy. Amplified TCR beta CDR3 regions derived from RNA transcripts. With the HTBI primer set, the TCR CDR3 went through a first round of RT-PCR. TCRdb processed the multiplex PCR reads anew with MiXCR; each CDR3 protein has one entry. The repertoire holds 450,000 to 700,000 distinct CDR3 sequences, with just over 45% as singletons. The sequenced sample consisted of peripheral blood or thyroid tissue (not recorded which). Every receptor here comes from an adult woman with Graves' disease, either hyperthyroidism or ophthalmopathy (not recorded which).

This rearrangement joins TRBV20-1 to TRBJ1-5; D remains ambiguous. This CDR3 comprises 15 residues. Looked up from germline, CDR1 is DFQATT and CDR2 is SNEGSKA (reference sequence). The germline V and J ends were trimmed by 3 bases and 6 bases, with 18 bases remaining between them. The CDR3 region is CSARVDEGIGQPQHF. For the CDR3, the DNA is TGCAGTGCTAGGGTGGATGAGGGCATCGGTCAGCCCCAGCATTTT.

In its sample, this clonotype was seen many times. This chain joins TRBV6-6 and TRBJ1-5, with D maybe TRBD1 (6 bases). The germline V and J ends were trimmed by 5 bases and 2 bases, with 10 bases remaining between them. Germline V lookup: CDR1 MNHNY, CDR2 SVGAGI (reference sequence). The CDR3 spans 14 residues. Here the CDR3 DNA reads TGTGCCAGCAGTGATCGGACAGGCAATCAGCCCCAGCATTTT. Translated: CASSDRTGNQPQHF.

The chain uses TRBV10-1 and TRBJ2-7, with TRBD2 matching 8 bases. This CDR3 comprises 14 residues. V was pared by 5 bases and J by 7 bases, with 10 bases of the junction left unmatched. The germline V gene encodes CDR1 WNHNN and CDR2 SYGVQD (reference sequence). CDR3 protein: CASSSGRGYNEQYF. DNA of the CDR3: TGCGCCAGCAGTAGCGGGAGAGGGTACAATGAGCAGTACTTC.

The chain has TRBV2 and TRBJ1-6; perhaps TRBD1 as D (5 bases). The CDR3 totals 14 residues. Trimming shortened V by 8 bases and J by 6 bases, and 14 bases separated the two germline ends. Germline CDR1 reads SNHLY; CDR2 reads FYNNEI. The CDR3 DNA reads as TGTGCCAGCCACGGGGGGACTGGTAATTCACCCCTCCACTTT. This encodes CASHGGTGNSPLHF.